This T cell receptor (beta chain) was identified during a study of neoadjuvant nivolumab and ipilimumab in lung cancer. Study in general: The combination arm added day-1 ipilimumab 1 mg/kg to nivolumab 3 mg/kg on days 1, 15, 29.

V lost 0 bases and J 5 bases, leaving 13 bases between the germline ends. The V gene's germline CDR1 is SGHAT and CDR2 FQNNGV. The length of the CDR3 is 15 residues. About this clone itself: As yet, its antigen is unknown.

Generated by immunoSEQ multiplex PCR, the TCRdb table keeps only in-frame clones and is missing some. The sample has fewer than 35,000 clones, 90% seen once. The study, taken as a whole, reports: Resected tumors had greater TCR richness and clonality than uninvolved lung. Higher pretherapy blood TCR richness went with higher resected-tumor richness.

The chain uses TRBV11-2 and TRBJ2-5, with TRBD2 as a possible D gene (5 bases). Specimen: peripheral blood, collected after neoadjuvant nivolumab, alone or with ipilimumab, at or shortly before surgery. This sequence was found in an adult with non-small cell lung cancer. The CDR3 is CASSLDPSREETQYF. The CDR3 bases are TGTGCCAGCAGCTTAGACCCCTCTAGGGAGGAGACCCAGTACTTC. The whole variable domain, filled in from reference TRBV11-2 and TRBJ2-5, reads EAGVAQSPRYKIIEKRQSVAFWCNPISGHATLYWYQQILGQGPKLLIQFQNNGVVDDSQLPKDRFSAERLKGVDSTLKIQPAKLEDSAVYLCASSLDPSREETQYFGPGTRLLVL.